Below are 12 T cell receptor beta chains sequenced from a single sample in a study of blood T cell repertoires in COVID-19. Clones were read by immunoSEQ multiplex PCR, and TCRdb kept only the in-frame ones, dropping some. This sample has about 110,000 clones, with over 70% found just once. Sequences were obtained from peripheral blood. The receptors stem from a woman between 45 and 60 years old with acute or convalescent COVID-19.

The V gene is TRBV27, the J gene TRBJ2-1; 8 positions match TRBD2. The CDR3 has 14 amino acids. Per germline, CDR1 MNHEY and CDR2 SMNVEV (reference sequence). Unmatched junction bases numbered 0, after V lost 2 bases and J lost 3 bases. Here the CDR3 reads CASSLSGGYNEQFF. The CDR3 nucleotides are TGTGCCAGCAGTTTAAGCGGGGGCTACAATGAGCAGTTCTTC.

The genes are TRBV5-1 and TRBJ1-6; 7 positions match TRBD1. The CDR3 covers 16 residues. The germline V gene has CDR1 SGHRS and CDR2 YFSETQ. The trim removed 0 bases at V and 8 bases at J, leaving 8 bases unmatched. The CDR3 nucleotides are TGCGCCAGCAGCTTGGCGAGGCAGGGGGTTTATTCACCCCTCCACTTT. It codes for CASSLARQGVYSPLHF.

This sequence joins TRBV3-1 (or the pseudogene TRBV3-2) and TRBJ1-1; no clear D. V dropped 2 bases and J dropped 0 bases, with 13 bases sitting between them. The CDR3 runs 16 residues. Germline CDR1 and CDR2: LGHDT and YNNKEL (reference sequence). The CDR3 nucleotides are TGTGCCAGCAGCCAAACCCGTACGGTTGTGAACACTGAAGCTTTCTTT. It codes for CASSQTRTVVNTEAFF.

CDR3 DNA: TGTGCCACCAGTGATTTAAATGGACAGGAGGGCTACACCTTC. It encodes CATSDLNGQEGYTF. The chain employs TRBV24-1 and TRBJ1-2; 7 bases are shared with TRBD1. Germline V gives CDR1 KGHDR, CDR2 SFDVKD. The V and J ends lost 1 base and 8 bases, in that order; junction bases with no gene match: 6. This CDR3 is built from 14 residues.

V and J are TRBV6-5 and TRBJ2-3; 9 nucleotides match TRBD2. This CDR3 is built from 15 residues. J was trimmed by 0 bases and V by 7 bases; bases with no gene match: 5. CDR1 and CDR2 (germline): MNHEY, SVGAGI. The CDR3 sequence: CASTASGVSTDTQYF. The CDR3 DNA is TGTGCCAGCACAGCTAGCGGGGTGAGCACAGATACGCAGTATTTT.

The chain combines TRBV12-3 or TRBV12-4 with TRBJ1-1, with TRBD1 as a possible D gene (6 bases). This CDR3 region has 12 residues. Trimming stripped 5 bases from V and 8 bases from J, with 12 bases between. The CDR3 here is CASSQQGLEAFF. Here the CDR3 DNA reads TGTGCCAGCAGTCAACAGGGTTTGGAAGCTTTCTTT.

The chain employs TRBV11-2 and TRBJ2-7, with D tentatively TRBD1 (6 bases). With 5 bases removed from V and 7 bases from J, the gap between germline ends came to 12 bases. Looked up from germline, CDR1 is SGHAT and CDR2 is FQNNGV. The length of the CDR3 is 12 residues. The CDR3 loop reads CASSLDRLEQYF. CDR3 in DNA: TGTGCCAGCAGCCTCGACAGGTTGGAGCAGTACTTC.

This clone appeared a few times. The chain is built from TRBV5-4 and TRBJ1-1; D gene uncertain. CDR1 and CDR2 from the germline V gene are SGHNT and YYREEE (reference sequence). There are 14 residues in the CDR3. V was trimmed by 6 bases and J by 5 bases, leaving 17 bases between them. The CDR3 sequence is CASTGGRERTEAFF. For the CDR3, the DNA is TGTGCCAGCACGGGAGGGCGAGAGCGTACTGAAGCTTTCTTT.

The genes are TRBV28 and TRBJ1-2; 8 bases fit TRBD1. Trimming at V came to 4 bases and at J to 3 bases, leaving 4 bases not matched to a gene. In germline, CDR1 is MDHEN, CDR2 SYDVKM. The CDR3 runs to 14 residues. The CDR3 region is CASSSSGGDYGYTF. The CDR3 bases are TGTGCCAGCAGTTCATCAGGGGGCGACTATGGCTACACCTTC.

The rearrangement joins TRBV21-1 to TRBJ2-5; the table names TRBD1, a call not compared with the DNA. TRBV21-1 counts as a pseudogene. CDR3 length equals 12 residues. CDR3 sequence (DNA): TGTGCCAGCTTTTGCACCAGGGAGACCCAGTACTTC. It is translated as CASFCTRETQYF.

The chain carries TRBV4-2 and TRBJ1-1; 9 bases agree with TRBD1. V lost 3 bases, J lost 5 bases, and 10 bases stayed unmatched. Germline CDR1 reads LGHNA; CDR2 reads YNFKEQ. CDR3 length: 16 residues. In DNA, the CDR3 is TGTGCCAGCAGCCACGTCACAGGGGGCGGCCGAACTGAAGCTTTCTTT. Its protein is CASSHVTGGGRTEAFF.

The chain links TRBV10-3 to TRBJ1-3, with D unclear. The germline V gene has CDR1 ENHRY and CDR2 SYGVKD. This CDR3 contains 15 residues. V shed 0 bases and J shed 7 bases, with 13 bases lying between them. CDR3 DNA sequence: TGTGCCATCAGTGAGTCGACTCATTTCGGGAACACCATATATTTT. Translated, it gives CAISESTHFGNTIYF.